The 17 T cell receptor beta chains presented below share a single source sample, sequenced in a study of regulatory T cells in long-lasting Graves disease. The TCR beta library used iRepertoire HTBI primers with Arm-PCR amplification of CDR3. TCRdb independently ran MiXCR on the multiplex PCR reads; one entry per CDR3 protein. Here the sample spans 250,000 or so distinct CDR3 sequences, roughly a fifth being singletons. Time point meaning: newly diagnosed GD, antithyroid drugs for less than 3 months. Following extraction of RNA from PBMCs, that RNA was used to make the TCR library. The starting material was peripheral blood mononuclear cells (PBMCs), obtained at new diagnosis, from a patient treated with antithyroid drugs. The receptors derive from a female donor with Graves disease.

Concerning this clonotype itself: Relative to the germline gene, one junction end is altered; a read error may explain this. The chain carries TRBV6-1 and TRBJ2-1, with D uncertain. The length of the CDR3 is 12 residues. Per the germline V gene, CDR1 is MNHNS and CDR2 is SASEGT. For the CDR3, the DNA is TGTGCCAGCACCGCGGTTGGGAATGAGCAGTCCTTC. Its translation: CASTAVGNEQSF.

This sequence joins TRBV19 and TRBJ1-1; 7 bases match TRBD1. Germline V gene lookup returns CDR1 LNHDA and CDR2 SQIVND (reference sequence). J gave up 0 bases and V 3 bases, and 1 base lay outside the gene matches. The CDR3 loop spans 14 amino acids. CDR3 DNA: TGTGCCAGTAGTATGCAGGGGGTGAACACTGAAGCTTTCTTT. Translation gives CASSMQGVNTEAFF. The whole variable domain, filled in from reference TRBV19 and TRBJ1-1, reads DGGITQSPKYLFRKEGQNVTLSCEQNLNHDAMYWYRQDPGQGLRLIYYSQIVNDFQKGDIAEGYSVSREKKESFPLTVTSAQKNPTAFYLCASSMQGVNTEAFFGQGTRLTVV.

This clonotype was seen a handful of times. V is TRBV9 and J is TRBJ2-1; D may be TRBD2 (6 bases). The germline V gene has CDR1 SGDLS and CDR2 YYNGEE. Trimming cost V 1 base and J 0 bases, with 11 bases left between them. The CDR3 covers 16 residues. This CDR3 reads CASSVSPTSSYNEQFF. The CDR3 DNA reads TGTGCCAGCAGCGTAAGTCCGACTAGCTCCTACAATGAGCAGTTCTTC.

The chain recombines TRBV7-2 with TRBJ2-5; TRBD2 matches at 15 bases. J lost 5 bases, V lost 6 bases, and 10 bases had no gene match. This CDR3 has 17 amino acids. Germline-derived CDR1 and CDR2 are SGHTA and FQGNSA. CDR3 in amino acids: CASSSGTSGRIRETQYF. In DNA form, the CDR3 reads TGTGCCAGCAGTTCAGGGACTAGCGGGAGGATTCGCGAGACCCAGTACTTC.

Comment on this clonotype: A much more abundant neighbour one base away suggests this may be a read error. The chain is built from TRBV10-1 and TRBJ2-7; 7 positions agree with TRBD1. Germline values: CDR1 WNHNN, CDR2 SYGVQD (reference sequence). This CDR3 spans 14 amino acids. With 11 bases clipped from V and 6 bases from J, the junction kept 16 bases outside the gene matches. Written as DNA, the CDR3 is TGCGCCCCCCCCGGGGAACAGGGGATTCGCGAGCAGTACTTC. Encoded protein: CAPPGEQGIREQYF.

In this sample, this clonotype turned up many times. For the CDR3, the DNA is TGTGCCAGCAGCACATACGCGGAGACCCAGTACTTC. The encoded protein is CASSTYAETQYF. This chain uses TRBV7-2 with TRBJ2-5; the D is unclear. There are 12 residues in the CDR3. CDR1 is SGHTA and CDR2 is FQGNSA in the germline V gene. Trimming took off 5 bases at V and 5 bases at J, with 9 bases between the two ends.

This clonotype appeared many times. This CDR3 reads CAWSKSGKRERYEQYF. Here the CDR3 DNA reads TGTGCCTGGAGCAAATCGGGCAAGCGGGAGAGGTACGAGCAGTACTTC. This chain uses TRBV30 with TRBJ2-7, with 8 bases fitting TRBD2. V gave up 3 bases and J gave up 4 bases; unmatched junction bases: 14. Germline assignment: CDR1 GTSNPN and CDR2 SVGIG (reference sequence). This CDR3 has 16 residues.

Ten or more counts support this clonotype. The gene calls are TRBV28 and TRBJ2-1; the D gene is possibly TRBD2 (5 bases). This CDR3 has 13 residues. Germline V CDR1 and CDR2: MDHEN, SYDVKM. V lost 5 bases and J lost 4, with 9 bases in between. For the CDR3, the DNA is TGTGCCAGCAGTATCGGAGGTTACAATGAGCAGTTCTTC. This codes for CASSIGGYNEQFF. The full variable domain, its missing parts supplied by reference TRBV28 and TRBJ2-1, is DVKVTQSSRYLVKRTGEKVFLECVQDMDHENMFWYRQDPGLGLRLIYFSYDVKMKEKGDIPEGYSVSREKKERFSLILESASTNQTSMYLCASSIGGYNEQFFGPGTRLTVL.

Of note for this clonotype: With a much larger clone just one base away, this may be a read error. The chain couples TRBV10-3 to TRBJ2-4; D gene unclear. From germline, CDR1 is ENHRY and CDR2 SYGVKD. CDR3 size: 10 residues. CDR3 loop: CAIPPGFGDF. In nucleotides, the CDR3 is TGTGCCATCCCCCCCGGGTTTGGGGACTTC.

This clonotype was found many times. J is TRBJ2-3 and V is TRBV20-1; TRBD1 or TRBD2 may be the D gene (5 bases each). CDR1 and CDR2 from the germline V gene are DFQATT and SNEGSKA (reference sequence). Trimming removed 0 bases from V and 6 bases from J, with 13 bases in between. There are 14 residues in the CDR3. The DNA for the CDR3 is TGCAGTGCTAGAGACCGGGACCCTCGGGATACGCAGTATTTT. It specifies CSARDRDPRDTQYF.

At least ten counts were recorded for this clonotype. V gene TRBV6-9 combines with J gene TRBJ2-3; D unresolved. This CDR3 contains 14 residues. CDR1 is MNHGY, CDR2 SVAAGI, per germline. The V and J ends lost 3 bases and 2 bases respectively, with 9 bases between them. This CDR3 is CASSYTLATDTQYF. DNA for the CDR3: TGTGCCAGCAGTTACACCCTGGCCACAGATACGCAGTATTTT.

Many counts were recorded for this clonotype. The V gene is TRBV20-1, the J gene TRBJ1-1, with D perhaps TRBD1 (6 bases). The V gene's germline CDR1 is DFQATT and CDR2 SNEGSKA (reference sequence). The CDR3 is 16 amino acids. Trimming took off 1 base at V and 4 bases at J, with 19 bases between the two ends. The chain's CDR3 is CSARGDIGLGGTEAFF. The CDR3 coding sequence is TGCAGTGCTAGAGGGGACATCGGACTGGGTGGCACTGAAGCTTTCTTT.

There are many counts of this clonotype. This sequence joins TRBV18 and TRBJ1-1; the match to TRBD1 covers 11 bases. The CDR3 consists of 15 residues. V was pared by 3 bases and J by 4 bases, with 4 bases of the junction left unmatched. From germline, CDR1 is KGHSH and CDR2 LQKENI. The CDR3 is CASSPGQGGLTEAFF. In DNA, the CDR3 is TGTGCCAGCTCACCGGGACAGGGGGGACTCACTGAAGCTTTCTTT.

Details on this clonotype: This may come from a read error, since a much larger clone is one base off. V is TRBV18 and J is TRBJ1-1, with D perhaps matching TRBD1 (6 bases). The CDR3 totals 15 residues. Germline CDR1 is KGHSH and CDR2 is LQKENI. CDR3: CASSPGQGRDEKALF. CDR3 coding DNA: TGTGCCAGCTCACCTGGGCAGGGGCGCGATGAAAAAGCTCTCTTT.

At least ten counts were recorded for this clonotype. The chain uses TRBV5-1 and TRBJ1-4, with TRBD1 as a possible D gene (5 bases). Trimming pared 4 bases from V and 8 bases from J, leaving 18 bases between. Per the germline V gene, CDR1 is SGHRS and CDR2 is YFSETQ. The CDR3 has 15 residues. In DNA form, the CDR3 reads TGCGCCAGCAGCCAAGGGTCGACAGACGGCGAAAAACTGTTTTTT. Amino acid sequence: CASSQGSTDGEKLFF.

This clonotype has more than one count but fewer than ten. The rearrangement uses TRBV30 and TRBJ2-2, with D unclear. Trimming removed 3 bases at V and 6 bases at J, with 5 bases between. The V gene's germline CDR1 is GTSNPN and CDR2 SVGIG (reference sequence). The CDR3 is 11 amino acids. The CDR3 DNA reads TGTGCCTGGAGCTCGGCCGGGGAGCTGTTTTTT. It translates to CAWSSAGELFF.

V gene TRBV18 combines with J gene TRBJ2-3, with D possibly TRBD2 on 5 matching bases. Germline CDR1 reads KGHSH; CDR2 reads LQKENI. V was shortened by 0 bases and J by 0 bases, with 7 bases between the two germline ends. The CDR3 loop spans 15 amino acids. Here the CDR3 reads CASSPPSGSTDTQYF. DNA of the CDR3: TGTGCCAGCTCACCACCGAGCGGTAGCACAGATACGCAGTATTTT. Full variable domain (remainder filled in from reference TRBV18 and TRBJ2-3): NAGVMQNPRHLVRRRGQEARLRCSPMKGHSHVYWYRQLPEEGLKFMVYLQKENIIDESGMPKERFSAEFPKEGPSILRIQQVVRGDSAAYFCASSPPSGSTDTQYFGPGTRLTVL.